This T cell receptor beta chain emerged from a study of sequential checkpoint blockade in melanoma. For the study at large: First-line arms were nivolumab then ipilimumab, or the reverse, randomized 1:1. Each arm's sequence ended with maintenance nivolumab.

Trimming took 1 base from V and 4 from J, leaving 11 bases between them. Looked up from germline, CDR1 is SGDLS and CDR2 is YYNGEE. The CDR3 runs to 14 residues. Sequencing was performed with immunoSEQ multiplex PCR; in TCRdb, only in-frame clones are kept and a portion is missing. The sample holds 25,000 to 30,000 clones; roughly four fifths are singletons and the top ten take around a fifth. As to treatment: randomized to nivolumab then ipilimumab (arm A) or the reverse (arm B). DNA-damaging chemotherapy had not been given to any patient beforehand. PBMC sorting kept live CD3+CD8+ cells without CD19 or CD56. There are a few counts of this clone.

V and J are TRBV9 and TRBJ1-2, with D possibly TRBD1 on 5 matching bases. The sequence was collected from a human donor with melanoma. Sequencing was performed on CD8+ T cells sorted from blood (inferred from file names), taken from a patient given nivolumab and ipilimumab in sequence. DNA of the CDR3: TGTGCCAGCAGCGTATCCGACAGCCCCTATGGCTACACCTTC. This encodes CASSVSDSPYGYTF.